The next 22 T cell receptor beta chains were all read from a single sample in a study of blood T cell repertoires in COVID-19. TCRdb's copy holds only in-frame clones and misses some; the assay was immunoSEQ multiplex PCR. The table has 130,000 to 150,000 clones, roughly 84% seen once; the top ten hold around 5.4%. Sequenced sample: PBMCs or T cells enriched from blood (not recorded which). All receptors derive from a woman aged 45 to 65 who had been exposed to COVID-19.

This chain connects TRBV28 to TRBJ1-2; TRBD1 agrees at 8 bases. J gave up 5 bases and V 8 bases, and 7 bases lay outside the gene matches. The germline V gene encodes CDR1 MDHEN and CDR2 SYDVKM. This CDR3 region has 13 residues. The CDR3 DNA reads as TGTGCCAGCTCCGTGGACAGGGTATATGGCTACACCTTC. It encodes CASSVDRVYGYTF.

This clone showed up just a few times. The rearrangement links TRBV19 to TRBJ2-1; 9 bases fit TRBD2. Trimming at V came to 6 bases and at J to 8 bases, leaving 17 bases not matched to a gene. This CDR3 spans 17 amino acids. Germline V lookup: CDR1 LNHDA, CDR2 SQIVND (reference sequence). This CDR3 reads CASRKAGGQGGFHEQFF. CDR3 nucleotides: TGTGCCAGTAGGAAGGCGGGAGGGCAAGGGGGTTTCCATGAGCAGTTCTTC. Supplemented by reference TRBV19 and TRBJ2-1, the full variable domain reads DGGITQSPKYLFRKEGQNVTLSCEQNLNHDAMYWYRQDPGQGLRLIYYSQIVNDFQKGDIAEGYSVSREKKESFPLTVTSAQKNPTAFYLCASRKAGGQGGFHEQFFGPGTRLTVL.

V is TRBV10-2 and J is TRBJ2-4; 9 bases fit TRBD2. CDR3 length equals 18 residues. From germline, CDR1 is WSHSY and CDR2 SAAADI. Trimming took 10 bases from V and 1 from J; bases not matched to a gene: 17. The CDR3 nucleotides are TGCGCCACCGCGCCGACTAGCGGATACGTGGGGGCCAAAAACATTCAGTACTTC. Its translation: CATAPTSGYVGAKNIQYF.

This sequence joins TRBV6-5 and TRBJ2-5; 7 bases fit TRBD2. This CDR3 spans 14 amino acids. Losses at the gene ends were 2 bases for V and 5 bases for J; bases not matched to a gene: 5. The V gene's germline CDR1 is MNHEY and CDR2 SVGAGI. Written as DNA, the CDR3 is TGTGCCAGCAGTTACGCGACTAGCACGGAGACCCAGTACTTC. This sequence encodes CASSYATSTETQYF.

For the CDR3, the DNA is TGTGCCAGCACTGTGACTAGCGGGCTCTCCTACGAGCAGTACTTC. Translation gives CASTVTSGLSYEQYF. This chain connects TRBV6-7 to TRBJ2-7, with 10 bases identical to TRBD2. TRBV6-7 is recorded as an ORF, its role being uncertain. The CDR3 has 15 residues. The V gene end was trimmed by 7 bases and the J gene end by 0 bases; junction bases not matched to a gene: 6.

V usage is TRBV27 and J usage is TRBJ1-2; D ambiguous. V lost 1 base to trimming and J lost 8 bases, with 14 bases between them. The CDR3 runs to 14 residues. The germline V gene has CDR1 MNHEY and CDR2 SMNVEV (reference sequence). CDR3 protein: CASSLFSAYGGYTF. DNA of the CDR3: TGTGCCAGCAGTTTATTTAGCGCTTACGGCGGCTACACCTTC.

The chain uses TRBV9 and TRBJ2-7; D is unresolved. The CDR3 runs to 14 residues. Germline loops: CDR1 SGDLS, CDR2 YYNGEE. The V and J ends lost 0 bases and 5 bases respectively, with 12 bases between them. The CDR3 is CASSVGWAIDEQYF. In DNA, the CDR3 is TGTGCCAGCAGCGTAGGGTGGGCCATCGACGAGCAGTACTTC.

CDR3 sequence (DNA): TGTGCCAGCAGCTTATATGGGTCAGGGGGAAAGTACAATGAGCAGTTCTTC. It codes for CASSLYGSGGKYNEQFF. The V call is TRBV11-3, the J call TRBJ2-1; the match to TRBD1 covers 7 bases. CDR3 size: 17 residues. V was clipped by 2 bases and J by 4 bases; unmatched bases: 11. Germline CDR1 reads SGHNT; CDR2 reads YENEEA.

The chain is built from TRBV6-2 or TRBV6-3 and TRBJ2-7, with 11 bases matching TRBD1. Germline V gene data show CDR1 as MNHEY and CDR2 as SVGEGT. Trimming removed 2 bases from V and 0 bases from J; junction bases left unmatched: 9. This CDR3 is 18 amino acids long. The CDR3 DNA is TGTGCCAGCAGTTACCCTGCAACCGGGACAGGGGGCTCCTACGAGCAGTACTTC. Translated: CASSYPATGTGGSYEQYF.

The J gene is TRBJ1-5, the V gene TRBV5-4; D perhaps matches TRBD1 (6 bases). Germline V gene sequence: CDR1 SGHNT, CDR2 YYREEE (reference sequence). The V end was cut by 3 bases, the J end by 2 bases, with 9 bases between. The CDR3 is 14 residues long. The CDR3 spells CASSSQGGNQPQHF. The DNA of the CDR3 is TGTGCCAGCAGCTCACAGGGTGGCAATCAGCCCCAGCATTTT.

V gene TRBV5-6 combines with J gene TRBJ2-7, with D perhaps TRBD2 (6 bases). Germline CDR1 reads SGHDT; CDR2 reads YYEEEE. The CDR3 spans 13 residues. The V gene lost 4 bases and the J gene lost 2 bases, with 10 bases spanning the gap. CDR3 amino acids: CASSAGSAYEQYF. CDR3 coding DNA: TGTGCCAGCAGCGCGGGGAGTGCCTACGAGCAGTACTTC.

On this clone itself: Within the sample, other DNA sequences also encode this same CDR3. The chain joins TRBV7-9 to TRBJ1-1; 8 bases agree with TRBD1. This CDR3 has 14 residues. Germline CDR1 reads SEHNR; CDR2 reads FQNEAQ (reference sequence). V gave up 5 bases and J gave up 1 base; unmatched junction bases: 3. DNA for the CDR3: TGTGCCAGCAGCCTGGGACAGGCGAACACTGAAGCTTTCTTT. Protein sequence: CASSLGQANTEAFF.

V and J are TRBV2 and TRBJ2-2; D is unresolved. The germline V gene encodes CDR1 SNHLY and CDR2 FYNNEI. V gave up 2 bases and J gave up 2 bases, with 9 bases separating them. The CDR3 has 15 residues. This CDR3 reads CASSEYTGNTGELFF. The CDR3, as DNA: TGTGCCAGCAGTGAATACACGGGTAACACCGGGGAGCTGTTTTTT.

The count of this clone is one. CDR3 sequence reads: CASSELGGAGQETQYF. CDR3 in DNA: TGTGCCAGCAGCGAGCTTGGGGGGGCGGGTCAAGAGACCCAGTACTTC. V gene TRBV5-8 combines with J gene TRBJ2-5, with D possibly TRBD2 on 7 matching bases. This CDR3 has 16 residues. Looked up from germline, CDR1 is SGHTS and CDR2 is YDEGEE. V lost 4 bases to trimming and J lost 2 bases, with 18 bases between them.

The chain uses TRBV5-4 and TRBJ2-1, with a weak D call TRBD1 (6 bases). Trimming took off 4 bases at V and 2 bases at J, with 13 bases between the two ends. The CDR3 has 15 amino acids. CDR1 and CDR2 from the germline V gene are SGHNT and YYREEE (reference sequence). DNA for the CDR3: TGTGCCAGCAGCGTTGGGGGCGTTACCTACAATGAGCAGTTCTTC. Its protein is CASSVGGVTYNEQFF.

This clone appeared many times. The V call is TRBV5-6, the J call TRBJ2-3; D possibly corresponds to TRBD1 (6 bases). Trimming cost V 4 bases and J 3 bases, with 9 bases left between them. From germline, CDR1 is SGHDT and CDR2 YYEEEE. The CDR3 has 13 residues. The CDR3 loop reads CASSTQGTDTQYF. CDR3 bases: TGTGCCAGCAGCACCCAGGGGACAGATACGCAGTATTTT.

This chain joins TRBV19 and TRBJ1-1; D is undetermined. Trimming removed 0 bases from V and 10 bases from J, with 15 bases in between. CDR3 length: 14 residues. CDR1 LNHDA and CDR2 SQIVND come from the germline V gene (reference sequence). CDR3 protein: CASSIDMRPRAAFF. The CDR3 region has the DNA TGTGCCAGTAGTATAGATATGCGGCCCAGAGCAGCTTTCTTT. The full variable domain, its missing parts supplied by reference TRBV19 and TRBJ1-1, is DGGITQSPKYLFRKEGQNVTLSCEQNLNHDAMYWYRQDPGQGLRLIYYSQIVNDFQKGDIAEGYSVSREKKESFPLTVTSAQKNPTAFYLCASSIDMRPRAAFFGQGTRLTVV.

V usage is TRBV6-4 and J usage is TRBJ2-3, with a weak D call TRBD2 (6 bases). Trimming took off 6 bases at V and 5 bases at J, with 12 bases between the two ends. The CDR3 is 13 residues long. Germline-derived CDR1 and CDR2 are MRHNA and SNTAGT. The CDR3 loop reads CASSPPGGDTQYF. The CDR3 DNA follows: TGTGCCAGCAGCCCGCCCGGGGGAGATACGCAGTATTTT.

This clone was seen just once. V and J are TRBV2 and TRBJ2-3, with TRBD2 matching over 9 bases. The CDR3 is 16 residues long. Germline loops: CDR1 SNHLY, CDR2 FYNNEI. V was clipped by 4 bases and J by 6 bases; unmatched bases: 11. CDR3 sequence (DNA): TGTGCCAGCAGTGCACTACTAGCGGGCCGTGGGGATACGCAGTATTTT. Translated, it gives CASSALLAGRGDTQYF. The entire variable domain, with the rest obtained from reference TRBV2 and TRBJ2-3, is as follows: EPEVTQTPSHQVTQMGQEVILRCVPISNHLYFYWYRQILGQKVEFLVSFYNNEISEKSEIFDDQFSVERPDGSNFTLKIRSTKLEDSAMYFCASSALLAGRGDTQYFGPGTRLTVL.

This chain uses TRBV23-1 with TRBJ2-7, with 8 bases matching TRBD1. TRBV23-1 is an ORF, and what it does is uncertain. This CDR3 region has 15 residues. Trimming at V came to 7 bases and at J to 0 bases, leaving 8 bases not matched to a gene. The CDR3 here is CASTTPGQDSYEQYF. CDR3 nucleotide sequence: TGCGCCAGCACCACACCGGGACAGGACTCCTACGAGCAGTACTTC.

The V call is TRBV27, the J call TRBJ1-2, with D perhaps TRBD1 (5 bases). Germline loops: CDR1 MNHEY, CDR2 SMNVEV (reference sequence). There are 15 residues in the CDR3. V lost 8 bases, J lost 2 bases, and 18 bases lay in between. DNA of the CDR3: TGTGCCAGCTCGCTCCGGCAAACAGGAAACTATGGCTACACCTTC. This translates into CASSLRQTGNYGYTF.

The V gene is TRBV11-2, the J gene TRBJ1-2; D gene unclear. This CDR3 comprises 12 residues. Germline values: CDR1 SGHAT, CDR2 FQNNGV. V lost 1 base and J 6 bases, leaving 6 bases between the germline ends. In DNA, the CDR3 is TGTGCCAGCAGCTTAGTGGAGCATGGCTACACCTTC. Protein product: CASSLVEHGYTF.